This passage covers 18 T cell receptor beta chains from one sample sequenced in a study of cytomegalovirus exposure and HLA in healthy donors. Primers included in the PCR were 60 Vbeta and 13 Jbeta primers. TCRdb keeps only in-frame clones here, not all; method: immunoSEQ multiplex PCR. In total, the table holds 150,000 or so clones. Material for sequencing was PBMCs. These receptors all stem from a woman between 45 and 65 years old in good health and CMV-seronegative.

V and J are TRBV6-6 and TRBJ1-6; 7 positions agree with TRBD1. Germline V CDR1 and CDR2: MNHNY, SVGAGI (reference sequence). The CDR3 length is 14 residues. V lost 6 bases, J lost 7 bases, and 6 bases stayed unmatched. CDR3 sequence: CASSRDSKNSPLHF. The CDR3, as DNA: TGTGCCAGCAGCAGGGACAGCAAGAATTCACCCCTCCACTTT.

The CDR3 region is CASSFRRGSGSFYVGTGELFF. The DNA of the CDR3 is TGTGCCAGCAGCTTTAGACGAGGGAGCGGGAGTTTCTATGTCGGCACCGGGGAGCTGTTTTTT. The rearrangement uses TRBV7-8 and TRBJ2-2; 8 nucleotides line up with TRBD2. Germline assignment: CDR1 SGHVS and CDR2 FQNEAQ. This CDR3 region has 21 residues. Trimming at V came to 3 bases and at J to 4 bases, leaving 22 bases not matched to a gene.

The J gene is TRBJ2-6, the V gene TRBV15, with TRBD2 identical over 8 bases. Germline-derived CDR1 and CDR2 are LNHNV and YYDKDF (reference sequence). The CDR3 contains 18 residues. V gave up 5 bases and J gave up 0 bases; unmatched junction bases: 9. In DNA, the CDR3 is TGTGCCACCAGCCTCGCGGGGGGAGGATACTCTGGGGCCAACGTCCTGACTTTC. Its translation: CATSLAGGGYSGANVLTF.

This chain uses TRBV11-2 with TRBJ2-1; D is undetermined. CDR1 SGHAT and CDR2 FQNNGV come from the germline V gene. V dropped 0 bases and J dropped 7 bases, with 19 bases sitting between them. The CDR3 has 17 residues. The CDR3 nucleotides read TGTGCCAGCAGCTTAGATCACAGCCGCCTGGTGCTAAATGAGCAGTTCTTC. It specifies CASSLDHSRLVLNEQFF.

This chain connects TRBV5-1 to TRBJ2-7; 9 bases fit TRBD2. J gave up 3 bases and V 2 bases, and 3 bases lay outside the gene matches. This CDR3 contains 14 residues. Germline CDR1 is SGHRS and CDR2 is YFSETQ. The CDR3 reads CASSFSSGSYEQYF. The CDR3 coding sequence is TGCGCCAGCAGCTTTAGTAGCGGGAGCTACGAGCAGTACTTC.

The V call is TRBV19, the J call TRBJ2-4; D remains ambiguous. V was pared by 1 base and J by 6 bases, with 7 bases between. Germline loops: CDR1 LNHDA, CDR2 SQIVND (reference sequence). The CDR3 runs 13 residues. CDR3 protein: CASSIGTVNIQYF. In DNA form, the CDR3 reads TGTGCCAGTAGTATAGGAACAGTAAACATTCAGTACTTC.

V and J are TRBV18 and TRBJ2-3; weak D call: TRBD2 (6 bases). Germline loops: CDR1 KGHSH, CDR2 LQKENI. Trimming removed 0 bases from V and 0 bases from J, with 10 bases in between. CDR3 length equals 16 residues. The CDR3 DNA is TGTGCCAGCTCACCACCGGAACTAGCCAGCACAGATACGCAGTATTTT. Its protein product is CASSPPELASTDTQYF.

The chain has TRBV7-3 and TRBJ2-7; the match to TRBD2 covers 9 bases. Germline V gene sequence: CDR1 SGHTA, CDR2 FQGTGA. The CDR3 covers 14 residues. Trimming removed 0 bases from V and 7 bases from J; junction bases left unmatched: 4. The CDR3 sequence is CASSLTSGRGEQYF. As DNA, the CDR3 is TGTGCCAGCAGCTTAACTAGCGGGAGAGGTGAGCAGTACTTC.

The CDR3 is CASSWGHSNEKLFF. The CDR3 DNA sequence: TGCGCCAGCAGCTGGGGACACTCTAATGAAAAACTGTTTTTT. The rearrangement joins TRBV5-1 to TRBJ1-4; perhaps TRBD1 as D (6 bases). The V gene's germline CDR1 is SGHRS and CDR2 YFSETQ. Trimming took off 3 bases at V and 3 bases at J, with 9 bases between the two ends. This CDR3 is built from 14 residues. The full variable domain, rest sourced from reference TRBV5-1 and TRBJ1-4, is KAGVTQTPRYLIKTRGQQVTLSCSPISGHRSVSWYQQTPGQGLQFLFEYFSETQRNKGNFPGRFSGRQFSNSRSEMNVSTLELGDSALYLCASSWGHSNEKLFFGSGTQLSVL.

The V gene is TRBV4-2, the J gene TRBJ2-1; D not certain. Trimming took 1 base from V and 6 from J, leaving 4 bases between them. Germline lookup yields CDR1 LGHNA and CDR2 YNFKEQ. The CDR3 totals 12 residues. The CDR3 bases are TGTGCCAGCAGCCAAGGCGTCAATGAGCAGTTCTTC. Its protein is CASSQGVNEQFF.

V is TRBV12-2 and J is TRBJ2-7; the D segment call TRBD2 is taken from the table without a DNA check. TRBV12-2 is labeled a pseudogene. The CDR3 covers 16 residues. The CDR3: CASRLARASCSYEQYF. The CDR3 DNA sequence: TGTGCAAGTCGCTTAGCGAGGGCTAGCTGCTCCTACGAGCAGTACTTC.

The J gene is TRBJ1-5, the V gene TRBV6-5; TRBD1 agrees at 7 bases. Germline lookup yields CDR1 MNHEY and CDR2 SVGAGI. J gave up 2 bases and V 6 bases, and 7 bases lay outside the gene matches. This CDR3 comprises 15 residues. The CDR3 loop is CASRRDRDRNQPQHF. DNA of the CDR3: TGTGCCAGCAGACGAGACAGGGATCGCAATCAGCCCCAGCATTTT.

The CDR3 protein is CAWTTGVEKLFF. Written as DNA, the CDR3 is TGTGCCTGGACTACAGGGGTCGAAAAACTGTTTTTT. This sequence joins TRBV30 and TRBJ1-4; 7 nucleotides match TRBD1. Trimming cost V 4 bases and J 8 bases; bases outside gene matches: 4. Germline V gene lookup returns CDR1 GTSNPN and CDR2 SVGIG (reference sequence). The CDR3 loop spans 12 amino acids.

The V and J genes are TRBV29-1 and TRBJ2-7, with D possibly being TRBD1 (6 bases). V lost 4 bases to trimming and J lost 5 bases, with 18 bases between them. The CDR3 consists of 14 residues. Germline V gives CDR1 SQVTM, CDR2 ANQGSEA. The CDR3 region is CSVVPVQGSNEQYF. The DNA for the CDR3 is TGCAGCGTTGTCCCCGTTCAGGGGTCTAACGAGCAGTACTTC.

V gene TRBV27 combines with J gene TRBJ2-7, with a tentative D call TRBD1 (6 bases). CDR3 length: 15 amino acids. Germline CDR1 is MNHEY and CDR2 is SMNVEV (reference sequence). Trimming removed 6 bases from V and 0 bases from J, with 15 bases in between. The CDR3 nucleotides are TGTGCCAGCAGGCGTAGGGGGTCCAGCTCCTACGAGCAGTACTTC. Protein product: CASRRRGSSSYEQYF.

The rearrangement links TRBV7-3 to TRBJ2-1; tentatively, D is TRBD1 (5 bases). Germline values: CDR1 SGHTA, CDR2 FQGTGA. The V gene lost 5 bases and the J gene lost 0 bases, with 17 bases spanning the gap. The CDR3 is made up of 17 amino acids. CDR3 sequence reads: CASSQARGYSSYNEQFF. The CDR3 DNA reads TGTGCCAGCAGCCAGGCTAGGGGCTATAGCTCCTACAATGAGCAGTTCTTC.

The chain recombines TRBV9 with TRBJ1-3; no firm D call. Deletions cut 4 bases from V and 5 bases from J, with 7 bases between. The germline V gene encodes CDR1 SGDLS and CDR2 YYNGEE. The CDR3 runs 12 residues. CDR3 bases: TGTGCCAGCAGCCCAGTCAGAAACACCATATATTTT. Encoded protein: CASSPVRNTIYF.

The gene calls are TRBV28 and TRBJ1-4; TRBD1 might be the D (6 bases). This CDR3 has 14 amino acids. Per the germline V gene, CDR1 is MDHEN and CDR2 is SYDVKM. Trimming removed 3 bases at V and 8 bases at J, with 13 bases between. In nucleotides, the CDR3 is TGTGCCAGCAGTTTTAGCAGGGGTGGGGAAAAACTGTTTTTT. Its translation is CASSFSRGGEKLFF.